One sample yielded the 20 T cell receptor beta chains listed below, sequenced in a study of blood T cell repertoires in COVID-19. Measured with immunoSEQ multiplex PCR; TCRdb has only the in-frame clones, and not every one. The sample has about 100,000 clones; 80% to 95% are singletons. Sequenced: peripheral blood. These receptors all stem from a middle-aged man with active COVID-19.

The rearrangement joins TRBV6-5 to TRBJ1-6, with 8 bases matching TRBD1. The J segment lost 6 bases and the V segment lost 5 bases, leaving 3 bases of the junction unmatched. Germline V gene lookup returns CDR1 MNHEY and CDR2 SVGAGI. The CDR3 contains 14 residues. CDR3 protein: CASSLDRGNSPLHF. Here the CDR3 DNA reads TGTGCCAGCAGTCTTGACAGGGGTAATTCACCCCTCCACTTT.

The V gene is TRBV6-5, the J gene TRBJ2-7; 8 nucleotides line up with TRBD1. The CDR3 covers 14 residues. V lost 7 bases to trimming and J lost 6 bases; unmatched junction nucleotides: 11. Germline values: CDR1 MNHEY, CDR2 SVGAGI. The CDR3 DNA follows: TGTGCCAGCAAGCAAGGGACAGGCCTCCTCGAGCAGTACGTC. As protein: CASKQGTGLLEQYV.

The CDR3 DNA is TGTGCCAGCACCCAACAAGGGGGCGTTTCACCCCTCCACTTT. It translates to CASTQQGGVSPLHF. V and J are TRBV6-6 and TRBJ1-6, with TRBD1 matching 7 bases. Germline-derived CDR1 and CDR2 are MNHNY and SVGAGI (reference sequence). V lost 7 bases to trimming and J lost 9 bases; unmatched junction nucleotides: 9. The CDR3 covers 14 residues.

This chain uses TRBV3-1 (or the pseudogene TRBV3-2) with TRBJ1-2, with a possible D match to TRBD1 (6 bases). Germline V gene lookup returns CDR1 LGHDT and CDR2 YNNKEL (reference sequence). Trimming shortened V by 3 bases and J by 4 bases, and 15 bases separated the two germline ends. The CDR3 runs to 15 residues. The CDR3 here is CASSQASQGGYGYTF. The DNA for the CDR3 is TGTGCCAGCAGCCAGGCCTCACAGGGTGGCTATGGCTACACCTTC.

The chain links TRBV3-1 (or the pseudogene TRBV3-2) to TRBJ1-5; 9 nucleotides align to TRBD1. Germline CDR1 and CDR2: LGHDT and YNNKEL (reference sequence). CDR3 length: 18 amino acids. Germline trimming cut 4 bases from V and 3 bases from J; bases unmatched to any gene: 13. The CDR3 protein is CASSPRLGQGNSNQPQHF. The CDR3 DNA reads TGTGCCAGCAGCCCAAGATTAGGACAGGGGAATTCCAATCAGCCCCAGCATTTT.

The V call is TRBV5-4, the J call TRBJ2-1; D might be TRBD2 (6 bases). The CDR3 is 15 amino acids. Trimming cost V 4 bases and J 1 base, with 12 bases left between them. Germline V CDR1 and CDR2: SGHNT, YYREEE (reference sequence). CDR3 sequence reads: CASSPWGESYNEQFF. The CDR3 bases are TGTGCCAGCAGCCCATGGGGGGAATCCTACAATGAGCAGTTCTTC.

The gene calls are TRBV9 and TRBJ2-1, with D maybe TRBD2 (5 bases). Trimming shortened V by 0 bases and J by 1 base, and 11 bases separated the two germline ends. This CDR3 has 16 amino acids. Germline V CDR1 and CDR2: SGDLS, YYNGEE. The CDR3 loop is CASSVVGQRSYNEQFF. The CDR3 DNA reads TGTGCCAGCAGCGTAGTTGGTCAGCGGTCCTACAATGAGCAGTTCTTC.

This chain joins TRBV12-3 or TRBV12-4 and TRBJ2-1; the D gene is possibly TRBD1 (5 bases). The CDR3 runs 13 residues. Between the trimmed V and J ends, which lost 6 bases and 4 bases, there was a span of 10 bases. The CDR3 protein is CASRGRSYNEQFF. DNA of the CDR3: TGTGCCAGCAGGGGGCGGTCATACAATGAGCAGTTCTTC.

V gene TRBV5-1 combines with J gene TRBJ2-7; 7 bases fit TRBD2. The CDR3 consists of 15 residues. V was clipped by 0 bases and J by 0 bases; unmatched bases: 3. Germline CDR1 reads SGHRS; CDR2 reads YFSETQ. CDR3 in amino acids: CASSLGDYSSYEQYF. The CDR3 DNA follows: TGCGCCAGCAGCTTGGGGGACTACAGCTCCTACGAGCAGTACTTC.

This sequence joins TRBV25-1 and TRBJ2-3; 7 nucleotides match TRBD2. Germline V gene lookup returns CDR1 MGHDK and CDR2 SYGVNS. With V trimmed by 3 bases and J by 5 bases, 8 bases remained unmatched. The length of the CDR3 is 15 residues. The CDR3, as DNA: TGTGCCAGCAGTGATCAAGCGGGGACGGGAGATACGCAGTATTTT. Encoded protein: CASSDQAGTGDTQYF.

The chain combines TRBV7-2 with TRBJ2-5, with unresolved D. V was shortened by 4 bases and J by 2 bases, with 14 bases between the two germline ends. The CDR3 consists of 15 residues. Germline V gives CDR1 SGHTA, CDR2 FQGNSA. CDR3 loop: CASSWNLAAQETQYF. DNA of the CDR3: TGTGCCAGCAGCTGGAATTTAGCTGCTCAAGAGACCCAGTACTTC.

The rearrangement joins TRBV7-8 to TRBJ1-4, with a tentative D call TRBD1 (6 bases). Germline CDR1 is SGHVS and CDR2 is FQNEAQ. The CDR3 consists of 13 residues. With 1 base removed from V and 8 bases from J, the gap between germline ends came to 8 bases. Written as DNA, the CDR3 is TGTGCCAGCAGCTTAGACAGGGACGAAAAACTGTTTTTT. Amino acid sequence: CASSLDRDEKLFF.

The chain links TRBV12-3 or TRBV12-4 to TRBJ1-2, with D perhaps matching TRBD1 (5 bases). The CDR3 is 13 amino acids. Trimming shortened V by 6 bases and J by 4 bases, and 12 bases separated the two germline ends. CDR3 sequence: CASSLGLLYGYTF. The DNA for the CDR3 is TGTGCCAGCAGCCTGGGACTTCTCTATGGCTACACCTTC.

CDR3 in amino acids: CASSAKLAGSYNEQFF. Here the CDR3 DNA reads TGCGCCAGCAGCGCTAAACTAGCGGGGAGCTACAATGAGCAGTTCTTC. This sequence joins TRBV5-1 and TRBJ2-1; TRBD2 matches at 10 bases. The CDR3 is 16 residues long. V gave up 4 bases and J gave up 3 bases; unmatched junction bases: 7. Germline V lookup: CDR1 SGHRS, CDR2 YFSETQ.

This clone has a single count. The chain links TRBV6-5 to TRBJ2-2, with D possibly matching TRBD2 (6 bases). This CDR3 has 14 residues. Per germline, CDR1 MNHEY and CDR2 SVGAGI. Trimming stripped 3 bases from V and 5 bases from J, with 10 bases between. DNA for the CDR3: TGTGCCAGCAGTTATGGGGGGTCAACCGGGGAGCTGTTTTTT. This gives the protein CASSYGGSTGELFF.

This chain uses TRBV5-1 with TRBJ2-1; D is perhaps TRBD2 (5 bases). V lost 2 bases to trimming and J lost 0 bases, with 9 bases between them. There are 15 residues in the CDR3. Germline V CDR1 and CDR2: SGHRS, YFSETQ. CDR3 protein: CASSLAVSSYNEQFF. The DNA of the CDR3 is TGCGCCAGCAGCTTAGCGGTGAGCTCCTACAATGAGCAGTTCTTC.

This sequence joins TRBV19 and TRBJ1-4; D remains ambiguous. Trimming shortened V by 5 bases and J by 6 bases, and 10 bases separated the two germline ends. Germline V gives CDR1 LNHDA, CDR2 SQIVND (reference sequence). The CDR3 length is 13 residues. CDR3 residues: CASSWWQDEKLFF. The DNA of the CDR3 is TGTGCCAGTAGTTGGTGGCAGGATGAAAAACTGTTTTTT. The whole variable domain, filled in from reference TRBV19 and TRBJ1-4, reads DGGITQSPKYLFRKEGQNVTLSCEQNLNHDAMYWYRQDPGQGLRLIYYSQIVNDFQKGDIAEGYSVSREKKESFPLTVTSAQKNPTAFYLCASSWWQDEKLFFGSGTQLSVL.

The V call is TRBV7-6, the J call TRBJ2-1; 14 bases fit TRBD2. The CDR3 spans 16 residues. V shed 5 bases and J 6 bases; nucleotides not matched to a gene: 6. Germline V lookup: CDR1 SGHVS, CDR2 FNYEAQ. Here the CDR3 reads CASSMGTSGSRNEQFF. CDR3 bases: TGTGCCAGCAGCATGGGGACTAGCGGGAGCCGCAATGAGCAGTTCTTC.

CDR3 sequence (DNA): TGTGCCAGCAGCGATTTAGTATATAGCTCCTACAATGAGCAGTTCTTC. Amino acids: CASSDLVYSSYNEQFF. This chain joins TRBV9 and TRBJ2-1; D is undetermined. V was trimmed by 3 bases and J by 0 bases, leaving 13 bases between them. The CDR3 sequence is 16 residues long. From germline, CDR1 is SGDLS and CDR2 YYNGEE.

This chain uses TRBV9 with TRBJ2-3; TRBD2 matches 9 bases. The V and J ends lost 0 bases and 2 bases, in that order; junction bases with no gene match: 1. CDR1 SGDLS and CDR2 YYNGEE come from the germline V gene. The CDR3 covers 15 residues. Written as DNA, the CDR3 is TGTGCCAGCAGCGTAGTAGCGGGAGTCACAGATACGCAGTATTTT. Amino acid sequence: CASSVVAGVTDTQYF.